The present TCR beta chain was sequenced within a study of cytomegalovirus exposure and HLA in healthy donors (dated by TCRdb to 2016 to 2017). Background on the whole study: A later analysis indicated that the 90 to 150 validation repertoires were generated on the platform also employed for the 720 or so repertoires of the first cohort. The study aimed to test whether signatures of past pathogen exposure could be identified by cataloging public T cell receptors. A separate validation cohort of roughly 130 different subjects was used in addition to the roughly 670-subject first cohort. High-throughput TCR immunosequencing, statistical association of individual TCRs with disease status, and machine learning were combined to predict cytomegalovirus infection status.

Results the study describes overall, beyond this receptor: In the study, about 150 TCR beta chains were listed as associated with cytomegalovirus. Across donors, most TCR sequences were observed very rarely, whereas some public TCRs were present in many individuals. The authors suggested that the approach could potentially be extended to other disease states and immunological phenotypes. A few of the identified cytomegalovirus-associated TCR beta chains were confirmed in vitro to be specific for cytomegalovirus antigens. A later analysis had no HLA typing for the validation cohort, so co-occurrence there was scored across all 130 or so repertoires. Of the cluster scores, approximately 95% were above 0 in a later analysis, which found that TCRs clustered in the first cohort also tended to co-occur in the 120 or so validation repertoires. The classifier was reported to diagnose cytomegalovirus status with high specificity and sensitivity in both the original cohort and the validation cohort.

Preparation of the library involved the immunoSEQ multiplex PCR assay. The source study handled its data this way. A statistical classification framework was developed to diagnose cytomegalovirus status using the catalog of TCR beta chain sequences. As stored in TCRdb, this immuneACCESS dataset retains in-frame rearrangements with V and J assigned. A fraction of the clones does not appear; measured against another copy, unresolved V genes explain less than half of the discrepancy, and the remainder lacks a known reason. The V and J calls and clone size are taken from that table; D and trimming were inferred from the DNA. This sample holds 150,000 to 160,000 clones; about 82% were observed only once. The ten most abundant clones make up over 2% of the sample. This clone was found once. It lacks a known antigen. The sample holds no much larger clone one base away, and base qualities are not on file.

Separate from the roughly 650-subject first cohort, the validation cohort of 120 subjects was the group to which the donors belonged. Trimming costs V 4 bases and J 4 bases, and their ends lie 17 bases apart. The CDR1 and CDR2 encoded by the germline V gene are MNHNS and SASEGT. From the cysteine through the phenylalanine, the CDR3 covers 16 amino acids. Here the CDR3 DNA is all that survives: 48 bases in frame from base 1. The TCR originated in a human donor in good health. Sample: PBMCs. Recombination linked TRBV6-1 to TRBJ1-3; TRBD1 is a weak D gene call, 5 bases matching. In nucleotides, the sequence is TGTGCCAGCAGTGGCCGTTGGGGCGCGAAAGGAAACACCATATATTTT. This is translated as CASSGRWGAKGNTIYF.